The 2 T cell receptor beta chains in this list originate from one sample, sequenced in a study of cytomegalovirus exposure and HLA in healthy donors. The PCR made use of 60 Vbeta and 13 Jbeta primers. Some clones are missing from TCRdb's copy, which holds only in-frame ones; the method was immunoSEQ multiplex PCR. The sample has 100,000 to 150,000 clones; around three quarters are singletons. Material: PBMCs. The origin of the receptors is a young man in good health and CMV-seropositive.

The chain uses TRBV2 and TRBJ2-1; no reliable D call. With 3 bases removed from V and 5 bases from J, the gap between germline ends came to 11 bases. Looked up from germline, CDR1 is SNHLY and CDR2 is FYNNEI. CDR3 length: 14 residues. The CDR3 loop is CASSDLTNNNEQFF. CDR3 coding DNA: TGTGCCAGCAGTGATCTCACCAACAACAATGAGCAGTTCTTC. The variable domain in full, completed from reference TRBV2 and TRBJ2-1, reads EPEVTQTPSHQVTQMGQEVILRCVPISNHLYFYWYRQILGQKVEFLVSFYNNEISEKSEIFDDQFSVERPDGSNFTLKIRSTKLEDSAMYFCASSDLTNNNEQFFGPGTRLTVL.

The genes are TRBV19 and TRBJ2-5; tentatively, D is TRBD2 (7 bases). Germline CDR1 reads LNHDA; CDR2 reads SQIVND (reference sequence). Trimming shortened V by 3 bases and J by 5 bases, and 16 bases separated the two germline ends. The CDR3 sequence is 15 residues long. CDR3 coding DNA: TGTGCCAGTAGTATGGGGGGGCGCTTAACGGAGACCCAGTACTTC. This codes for CASSMGGRLTETQYF.